The next 5 T cell receptor beta chains were all read from a single sample in a study of blood T cell repertoires in COVID-19. Libraries were prepared by immunoSEQ multiplex PCR; TCRdb keeps only in-frame clonotypes and omits some of them. Of about 100,000 clones listed, less than 85% were seen once; the top ten hold less than 2%. The sample taken for sequencing was peripheral blood. The source is a woman aged 70-85 years with active or convalescent COVID-19.

The chain couples TRBV7-2 to TRBJ2-2, with TRBD2 matching 8 bases. V was clipped by 1 base and J by 8 bases; unmatched bases: 9. This CDR3 contains 16 residues. Looked up from germline, CDR1 is SGHTA and CDR2 is FQGNSA. In nucleotides, the CDR3 is TGTGCCAGCAGCTTAGAAAGCGGGAGAATTGGTGGGGAGCTGTTTTTT. This sequence encodes CASSLESGRIGGELFF.

This clone was counted between two and nine times. The rearrangement links TRBV6-5 to TRBJ1-3, with D possibly being TRBD1 (6 bases). This CDR3 has 15 residues. V dropped 6 bases and J dropped 0 bases, with 12 bases sitting between them. Germline CDR1 is MNHEY and CDR2 is SVGAGI. The CDR3 DNA sequence: TGTGCCAGCAGCGCAGGGGCTCTCTCTGGAAACACCATATATTTT. Its translation: CASSAGALSGNTIYF.

A word on this clone: Germline is not matched at one junction end, which may reflect a read error. The chain is built from TRBV7-7 and TRBJ1-1; 8 nucleotides align to TRBD1. The germline CDR1 and CDR2 sequences are SSHAT and FNYEAQ (reference sequence). The CDR3 consists of 13 residues. In DNA form, the CDR3 reads TGTGCTAGCAGCCAGGGGGCGGAAACTGAAGCTTTCTTT. Protein sequence: CASSQGAETEAFF.

The DNA of the CDR3 is TGTGCCACCAGCAGAGAGGGAGGGTCTGAAGCTTTCTTT. Protein: CATSREGGSEAFF. This chain connects TRBV15 to TRBJ1-1; no clear D. Germline lookup yields CDR1 LNHNV and CDR2 YYDKDF (reference sequence). The ends were cut back, 0 bases at V and 6 bases at J, with 8 bases in the middle. CDR3 length equals 13 residues.

This chain joins TRBV5-1 and TRBJ1-2, with D maybe TRBD1 (5 bases). Germline assignment: CDR1 SGHRS and CDR2 YFSETQ. CDR3 length: 13 amino acids. V gave up 2 bases and J gave up 8 bases, with 13 bases separating them. The CDR3 nucleotides read TGCGCCAGCAGCTTCTCAGGGATTTACGGCTACACCTTC. As protein: CASSFSGIYGYTF.